One sample yielded the 20 T cell receptor beta chains listed below, sequenced in a study of blood T cells in healthy people across ages. The use of a sample-barcoded 5' primer and a J-beta primer mix characterized a second PCR of roughly 7 to 12 cycles. TCRdb re-called the 5' RACE reads through MiXCR, storing one row per CDR3 protein. The sample holds roughly 1.9 million distinct CDR3 sequences, more than 35% seen once. What was sequenced was blood. All receptors derive from a human donor in good health.

This clonotype was counted between two and nine times. The V call is TRBV13, the J call TRBJ2-7; D is ambiguous. CDR1 is PRHDT and CDR2 is FYEKMQ in the germline V gene (reference sequence). V lost 1 base, J lost 8 bases, and 6 bases lay in between. The CDR3 covers 11 residues. The CDR3 DNA is TGTGCCAGCAGCTTAGAAGGGAAGCAGTACTTC. Translated, it gives CASSLEGKQYF.

The chain combines TRBV7-2 with TRBJ2-1, with 7 bases lining up with TRBD2. The CDR3 is 15 amino acids. J lost 9 bases, V lost 1 base, and 9 bases had no gene match. CDR1 and CDR2 from the germline V gene are SGHTA and FQGNSA. The CDR3 is CASSLGGGGGIEQFF. The CDR3, as DNA: TGTGCCAGCAGCTTAGGGGGCGGGGGTGGTATTGAGCAGTTCTTC. Full variable domain (rest looked up from reference TRBV7-2 and TRBJ2-1): GAGVSQSPSNKVTEKGKDVELRCDPISGHTALYWYRQSLGQGLEFLIYFQGNSAPDKSGLPSDRFSAERTGGSVSTLTIQRTQQEDSAVYLCASSLGGGGGIEQFFGPGTRLTVL.

As DNA, the CDR3 is TGTGCCAGCAGGGCTCAGCCGGGACAGATGAATGAAAAACTGTTTTTT. This translates into CASRAQPGQMNEKLFF. The chain uses TRBV7-2 and TRBJ1-4, with 7 positions matching TRBD1. V trimming: 6 bases; J trimming: 5 bases; junction bases outside the gene matches: 12. The CDR3 runs 16 residues. CDR1 and CDR2 from the germline V gene are SGHTA and FQGNSA.

This clonotype has more than one count but fewer than ten. V usage is TRBV9 and J usage is TRBJ2-3; tentative D call: TRBD1 (6 bases). The CDR3 spans 15 residues. V shed 6 bases and J shed 2 bases, with 16 bases lying between them. Germline V gives CDR1 SGDLS, CDR2 YYNGEE. The CDR3: CASTPRGGPTDTQYF. CDR3 DNA: TGTGCCAGCACACCCAGGGGCGGCCCCACAGATACGCAGTATTTT.

J is TRBJ2-3 and V is TRBV2, with D hard to call. Germline CDR1 SNHLY, CDR2 FYNNEI. The CDR3 length is 15 residues. Trimming took off 3 bases at V and 6 bases at J, with 16 bases between the two ends. The CDR3 region has the DNA TGTGCCAGCAGTGATATTTTGGCCCGACGGGATACGCAGTATTTT. Translated, it gives CASSDILARRDTQYF.

The chain links TRBV2 to TRBJ2-1; 15 nucleotides agree with TRBD2. Looked up from germline, CDR1 is SNHLY and CDR2 is FYNNEI. This CDR3 comprises 14 residues. The trim removed 10 bases at V and 9 bases at J, leaving 7 bases unmatched. DNA for the CDR3: TGTGCCACTATGGGACTAGCGGGGGGCGGTGAGCAGTTCTTC. Amino acids: CATMGLAGGGEQFF.

V usage is TRBV7-2 and J usage is TRBJ2-7; TRBD2 might be the D (7 bases). Looked up from germline, CDR1 is SGHTA and CDR2 is FQGNSA. The CDR3 extends over 18 amino acids. Trimming took off 2 bases at V and 0 bases at J, with 20 bases between the two ends. CDR3 nucleotides: TGTGCCAGCAGCTTACGAGTCAGTGCGGGGGCCTTCTCCTACGAGCAGTACTTC. Its translation is CASSLRVSAGAFSYEQYF. The full variable domain, completed using reference TRBV7-2 and TRBJ2-7, is GAGVSQSPSNKVTEKGKDVELRCDPISGHTALYWYRQSLGQGLEFLIYFQGNSAPDKSGLPSDRFSAERTGGSVSTLTIQRTQQEDSAVYLCASSLRVSAGAFSYEQYFGPGTRLTVT.

The V gene is TRBV5-1, the J gene TRBJ2-5, with 9 bases matching TRBD2. The CDR3 is 15 amino acids. Per germline, CDR1 SGHRS and CDR2 YFSETQ. The J segment lost 5 bases and the V segment lost 0 bases, leaving 5 bases of the junction unmatched. The CDR3 DNA reads TGCGCCAGCAGCTTGGGACTAGCGGATATGGAGACCCAGTACTTC. The encoded protein is CASSLGLADMETQYF.

There are a few counts of this clonotype. This chain connects TRBV20-1 to TRBJ2-7; D is uncertain. V shed 3 bases and J shed 4 bases, with 13 bases lying between them. Germline CDR1 and CDR2: DFQATT and SNEGSKA (reference sequence). The CDR3 is made up of 13 amino acids. The CDR3 loop reads CSASGHAGYEQYF. In nucleotides, the CDR3 is TGCAGTGCTAGCGGGCATGCAGGTTACGAGCAGTACTTC.

This clonotype was recorded a few times. The J gene is TRBJ1-2, the V gene TRBV10-3; D uncertain. Trimming stripped 4 bases from V and 8 bases from J, with 17 bases between. The germline V gene has CDR1 ENHRY and CDR2 SYGVKD. The CDR3 runs to 14 residues. In DNA form, the CDR3 reads TGTGCCATCAGTGGATCAAGGATTCGGGAAGGCTACACCTTC. This sequence encodes CAISGSRIREGYTF.

V is TRBV9 and J is TRBJ1-2; tentative D call: TRBD1 (6 bases). The germline gives CDR1 SGDLS, CDR2 YYNGEE. The CDR3 consists of 17 residues. V lost 3 bases and J 3 bases, leaving 21 bases between the germline ends. CDR3 region: CASSEGEGPGGYYGYTF. The DNA of the CDR3 is TGTGCCAGCAGCGAGGGGGAAGGGCCGGGAGGCTACTATGGCTACACCTTC.

This clonotype was counted many times. This chain links TRBV12-3 or TRBV12-4 with TRBJ1-1; no reliable D call. The CDR3 totals 14 residues. Trimming stripped 3 bases from V and 1 base from J, with 9 bases between. DNA for the CDR3: TGTGCCAGCAGTTTGGGCACCCCGAACACTGAAGCTTTCTTT. Translated, it gives CASSLGTPNTEAFF.

This clonotype showed up many times. V gene TRBV18 combines with J gene TRBJ2-1; D remains unclear. Germline loops: CDR1 KGHSH, CDR2 LQKENI. V was pared by 3 bases and J by 4 bases, with 10 bases between. The CDR3 is made up of 14 amino acids. CDR3 sequence reads: CASSPASYYNEQFF. CDR3 DNA: TGTGCCAGCTCACCGGCCAGCTATTACAATGAGCAGTTCTTC.

This sequence joins TRBV6-5 and TRBJ2-7; D possibly corresponds to TRBD1 (6 bases). CDR1 is MNHEY, CDR2 SVGAGI, per germline. CDR3 length: 12 amino acids. Trimming took 5 bases from V and 11 from J, leaving 16 bases between them. CDR3 protein: CASSDSRQVEYF. The CDR3 coding sequence is TGTGCCAGCAGTGACAGCCGACAGGTCGAGTACTTC.

The J gene is TRBJ2-1, the V gene TRBV6-6; D possibly matches TRBD1 or TRBD2 (6 bases each). The CDR3 is 14 amino acids. V dropped 0 bases and J dropped 8 bases, with 11 bases sitting between them. Germline lookup yields CDR1 MNHNY and CDR2 SVGAGI (reference sequence). The CDR3 loop reads CASSYSPGADEQFF. The CDR3 nucleotides read TGTGCCAGCAGTTACTCGCCGGGGGCCGATGAGCAGTTCTTC.

This clonotype has only a few counts. CDR3 coding DNA: TGTGCCAGCAGCTTGGCCTACAGACAGGACTATGGCTACACCTTC. It translates to CASSLAYRQDYGYTF. The V gene is TRBV7-2, the J gene TRBJ1-2, with D possibly TRBD1 on 6 matching bases. V was trimmed by 3 bases and J by 3 bases, leaving 14 bases between them. The length of the CDR3 is 15 residues. Per the germline V gene, CDR1 is SGHTA and CDR2 is FQGNSA.

About this clonotype itself: One base away lies a much larger clone, so this may be a sequencing read error. The rearrangement links TRBV7-2 to TRBJ2-7; TRBD2 might be the D (6 bases). V gave up 5 bases and J gave up 7 bases, with 15 bases separating them. From germline, CDR1 is SGHTA and CDR2 FQGNSA. The CDR3 runs 13 residues. The CDR3 loop reads CASSLPGLQEQYF. The CDR3 nucleotides are TGTGCCAGCAGCCTCCCGGGACTTCAGGAGCAGTACTTC. Supplemented by reference TRBV7-2 and TRBJ2-7, the full variable domain reads GAGVSQSPSNKVTEKGKDVELRCDPISGHTALYWYRQSLGQGLEFLIYFQGNSAPDKSGLPSDRFSAERTGGSVSTLTIQRTQQEDSAVYLCASSLPGLQEQYFGPGTRLTVT.

The CDR3 DNA reads TGTGCCAGCAGCTTAGCGGCGGGACGTAGAGGCTACACCTTC. Translated, it gives CASSLAAGRRGYTF. V gene TRBV7-2 combines with J gene TRBJ1-2; D possibly corresponds to TRBD1 (5 bases). V was trimmed by 0 bases and J by 8 bases, leaving 13 bases between them. The CDR3 extends over 14 amino acids. Germline CDR1 SGHTA, CDR2 FQGNSA.

This clonotype occurred many times. V and J are TRBV7-2 and TRBJ2-6; no clear D. V lost 5 bases, J lost 0 bases, and 11 bases lay in between. The CDR3 sequence is 16 residues long. Germline values: CDR1 SGHTA, CDR2 FQGNSA. The chain's CDR3 is CASSRTVHSGANVLTF. The CDR3 coding sequence is TGTGCCAGCAGCAGGACGGTACACTCTGGGGCCAACGTCCTGACTTTC.

The V gene is TRBV6-2 or TRBV6-3, the J gene TRBJ1-1, with D possibly being TRBD1 (6 bases). This CDR3 has 12 amino acids. V lost 6 bases to trimming and J lost 7 bases, with 12 bases between them. In germline, CDR1 is MNHEY, CDR2 SVGEGT. The CDR3 region is CASSRTEFEAFF. The CDR3 DNA reads as TGTGCCAGCAGCCGGACAGAATTTGAAGCTTTCTTT.